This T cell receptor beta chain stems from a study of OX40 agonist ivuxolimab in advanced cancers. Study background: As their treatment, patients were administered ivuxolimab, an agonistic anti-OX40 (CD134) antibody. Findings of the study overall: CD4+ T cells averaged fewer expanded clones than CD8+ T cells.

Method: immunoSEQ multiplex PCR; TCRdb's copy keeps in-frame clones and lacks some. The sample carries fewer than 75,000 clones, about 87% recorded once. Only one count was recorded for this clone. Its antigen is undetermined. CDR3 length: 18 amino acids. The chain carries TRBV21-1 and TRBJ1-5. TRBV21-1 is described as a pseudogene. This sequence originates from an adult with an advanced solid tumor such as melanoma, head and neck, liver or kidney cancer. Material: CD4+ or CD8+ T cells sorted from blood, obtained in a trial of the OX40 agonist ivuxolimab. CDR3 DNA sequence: TGTGCCAGCAGCAAACCTTGCCGAACAGGAGGGAGCAATCAGCCCCAGCATTTT. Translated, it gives CASSKPCRTGGSNQPQHF.